A single sample is the source of the 20 T cell receptor beta chains below, sequenced in a study of shared clonotypes between healthy human individuals. TCRdb's copy holds only in-frame clones and misses some; the assay was immunoSEQ multiplex PCR. The sample shows about 710,000 clones, around 73% of them seen only once. The sample comprised memory CD4+ T cells sorted from blood. This sample's subset: CD45RA-negative fraction. Every receptor here comes from a woman in her 30s in good health.

The J gene is TRBJ1-1, the V gene TRBV19, with D possibly TRBD1 on 5 matching bases. The CDR3 consists of 15 residues. The V gene's germline CDR1 is LNHDA and CDR2 SQIVND (reference sequence). V was cut by 6 bases and J by 6 bases, with 20 bases left in between. The CDR3 reads CASSRDGGFFSEAFF. In nucleotides, the CDR3 is TGTGCCAGTAGCCGAGATGGGGGTTTTTTCTCTGAAGCTTTCTTT.

This clone came up a few times. The V call is TRBV27, the J call TRBJ2-7; 9 bases line up with TRBD1. Looked up from germline, CDR1 is MNHEY and CDR2 is SMNVEV (reference sequence). There are 15 residues in the CDR3. V lost 3 bases and J lost 6; bases outside the gene matches: 9. CDR3 in DNA: TGTGCCAGCAGTTTTTGGGGGACAGGGTCTTTCGAGCAGTACTTC. This gives the protein CASSFWGTGSFEQYF.

Concerning this clone: Other DNA sequences in the sample encode the same CDR3. This chain joins TRBV18 and TRBJ2-7; the match to TRBD2 covers 16 bases. V trimming: 0 bases; J trimming: 4 bases; junction bases outside the gene matches: 0. The CDR3 totals 16 residues. Germline V CDR1 and CDR2: KGHSH, LQKENI. CDR3 loop: CASSPPGLAGGYEQYF. The CDR3 nucleotides are TGTGCCAGCTCACCACCGGGACTAGCGGGAGGGTACGAGCAGTACTTC.

This clone turned up a few times. J is TRBJ1-5 and V is TRBV7-8, with D possibly TRBD1 on 6 matching bases. Looked up from germline, CDR1 is SGHVS and CDR2 is FQNEAQ. The CDR3 is 16 amino acids. Between the trimmed V and J ends, which lost 1 base and 2 bases, there was a span of 12 bases. CDR3 nucleotides: TGTGCCAGCAGCTTAGTTCCCAGGGGTGGCAATCAGCCCCAGCATTTT. Residues: CASSLVPRGGNQPQHF.

This chain links TRBV27 with TRBJ1-2, with 9 bases identical to TRBD1. CDR3 length: 14 residues. CDR1 is MNHEY and CDR2 is SMNVEV in the germline V gene (reference sequence). With 2 bases clipped from V and 8 bases from J, the junction kept 6 bases outside the gene matches. CDR3 loop: CASSLMGTGQGYTF. DNA for the CDR3: TGTGCCAGCAGTTTAATGGGGACAGGGCAAGGCTACACCTTC.

This rearrangement joins TRBV5-8 to TRBJ2-3, with TRBD1 matching 9 bases. The V and J ends lost 2 bases and 4 bases, in that order; junction bases with no gene match: 2. Per germline, CDR1 SGHTS and CDR2 YDEGEE. This CDR3 spans 14 amino acids. The CDR3: CASSLGQGPDTQYF. The CDR3 DNA sequence: TGTGCCAGCAGCTTAGGACAGGGGCCAGATACGCAGTATTTT.

In nucleotides, the CDR3 is TGTGCCAGCAGCCCCGGGACTAGCGCGGATACGCAGTATTTT. As protein: CASSPGTSADTQYF. The chain combines TRBV11-2 with TRBJ2-3; TRBD2 matches at 10 bases. Germline CDR1 SGHAT, CDR2 FQNNGV. Trimming at V came to 5 bases and at J to 6 bases, leaving 5 bases not matched to a gene. The length of the CDR3 is 14 residues. Together with reference TRBV11-2 and TRBJ2-3, the CDR3 gives the full variable domain: EAGVAQSPRYKIIEKRQSVAFWCNPISGHATLYWYQQILGQGPKLLIQFQNNGVVDDSQLPKDRFSAERLKGVDSTLKIQPAKLEDSAVYLCASSPGTSADTQYFGPGTRLTVL.

This clone was seen only once. The chain couples TRBV5-4 to TRBJ1-2; 8 bases map to TRBD1. The CDR3 is made up of 15 amino acids. CDR1 is SGHNT and CDR2 is YYREEE in the germline V gene (reference sequence). Trimming removed 4 bases from V and 2 bases from J; junction bases left unmatched: 7. The chain's CDR3 is CASSPRTGRNYGYTF. As DNA, the CDR3 is TGTGCCAGCAGCCCCAGGACAGGGAGGAACTATGGCTACACCTTC.

The chain links TRBV27 to TRBJ2-3; 11 nucleotides line up with TRBD2. Germline V gene data show CDR1 as MNHEY and CDR2 as SMNVEV (reference sequence). J lost 3 bases, V lost 5 bases, and 7 bases had no gene match. The CDR3 is made up of 16 amino acids. The CDR3 coding sequence is TGTGCCAGCAGTGCTACTAGCGGGAGTAGGACAGATACGCAGTATTTT. This encodes CASSATSGSRTDTQYF.

This clone has a handful of counts. The chain carries TRBV28 and TRBJ2-7; D call uncertain. V was pared by 3 bases and J by 3 bases, with 15 bases between. The V gene's germline CDR1 is MDHEN and CDR2 SYDVKM. The length of the CDR3 is 15 residues. DNA for the CDR3: TGTGCCAGCAGTTTTGGTGGCTCATTCTACTACGAGCAGTACTTC. This codes for CASSFGGSFYYEQYF.

V and J are TRBV7-8 and TRBJ2-5; 8 nucleotides align to TRBD1. V lost 1 base to trimming and J lost 4 bases; unmatched junction nucleotides: 11. CDR1 and CDR2 (germline): SGHVS, FQNEAQ. The CDR3 has 17 amino acids. CDR3: CASSLVQVRGRRETQYF. CDR3 DNA: TGTGCCAGCAGCTTAGTTCAAGTCAGGGGGCGCCGAGAGACCCAGTACTTC.

This clone has only one observation. As DNA, the CDR3 is TGTGCCAGCAGCTTGTCAGGGCAGACCCAGTACTTC. Its translation: CASSLSGQTQYF. The chain is built from TRBV5-4 and TRBJ2-5, with a weak D call TRBD1 (5 bases). Germline lookup yields CDR1 SGHNT and CDR2 YYREEE (reference sequence). CDR3 length: 12 residues. Trimming left V 1 base short and J 6 bases short, with 7 bases between. Full variable domain (rest looked up from reference TRBV5-4 and TRBJ2-5): ETGVTQSPTHLIKTRGQQVTLRCSSQSGHNTVSWYQQALGQGPQFIFQYYREEENGRGNFPPRFSGLQFPNYSSELNVNALELDDSALYLCASSLSGQTQYFGPGTRLLVL.

As to this clone: This specimen includes other DNA sequences encoding the same CDR3. This chain links TRBV11-2 with TRBJ2-5; D ambiguous. Gene TRBJ2-7 matches the end of the DNA better, so the J call may be wrong. CDR1 and CDR2 (germline): SGHAT, FQNNGV. The CDR3 is made up of 13 amino acids. CDR3 DNA: TGTGCCAGCAGCTTAGGGAACAACTACGAGCAGTACTTC. This sequence encodes CASSLGNNYEQYF.

The chain uses TRBV28 and TRBJ1-5, with D possibly matching TRBD1 (5 bases). V was trimmed by 3 bases and J by 11 bases, leaving 20 bases between them. CDR3 size: 15 residues. Germline V gene lookup returns CDR1 MDHEN and CDR2 SYDVKM. CDR3 nucleotide sequence: TGTGCCAGCAGTTTGAACAGGACCCCCCTGGGGACCCAGCATTTT. This codes for CASSLNRTPLGTQHF.

This rearrangement joins TRBV27 to TRBJ2-1; 12 bases fit TRBD2. CDR1 MNHEY and CDR2 SMNVEV come from the germline V gene (reference sequence). J was trimmed by 7 bases and V by 2 bases; bases with no gene match: 12. This CDR3 contains 18 residues. The CDR3 protein is CASSLGLAGGPYGNEQFF. CDR3 bases: TGTGCCAGCAGTTTAGGGCTAGCGGGAGGGCCGTACGGGAATGAGCAGTTCTTC.

The chain uses TRBV5-1 and TRBJ2-3, with a possible D match to TRBD2 (5 bases). This CDR3 comprises 16 residues. The germline V gene has CDR1 SGHRS and CDR2 YFSETQ. The V gene lost 1 base and the J gene lost 5 bases, with 17 bases spanning the gap. CDR3 in amino acids: CASSLHLASGRDTQYF. As DNA, the CDR3 is TGCGCCAGCAGCTTGCACTTAGCGAGTGGGCGAGATACGCAGTATTTT.

The chain carries TRBV28 and TRBJ2-3; TRBD1 matches 8 bases. Germline CDR1 is MDHEN and CDR2 is SYDVKM. The CDR3 runs 15 residues. V lost 6 bases, J lost 4 bases, and 9 bases stayed unmatched. The CDR3: CASSPGGAKSDTQYF. In nucleotides, the CDR3 is TGTGCCAGCAGCCCAGGGGGCGCGAAGTCAGATACGCAGTATTTT.

This clone appeared many times. The gene calls are TRBV10-2 and TRBJ2-7, with TRBD2 identical over 9 bases. Trimming cost V 8 bases and J 3 bases; bases outside gene matches: 8. This CDR3 has 14 residues. From germline, CDR1 is WSHSY and CDR2 SAAADI. CDR3 nucleotide sequence: TGCGCCAGCGGGAAGACTAGCGGACGCTACGAGCAGTACTTC. It encodes CASGKTSGRYEQYF.

This clone showed up just a few times. The chain combines TRBV5-1 with TRBJ2-7; TRBD2 agrees at 11 bases. The CDR3 totals 14 residues. V dropped 4 bases and J dropped 5; count of bases not matched to a gene: 5. Germline assignment: CDR1 SGHRS and CDR2 YFSETQ. The CDR3 is CASSPTSGSDEQYF. In nucleotides, the CDR3 is TGCGCCAGCAGCCCCACTAGCGGGAGCGACGAGCAGTACTTC.

This clone was observed a handful of times. This sequence joins TRBV19 and TRBJ1-1; tentatively, D is TRBD1 (6 bases). The CDR3 runs 14 residues. V lost 5 bases to trimming and J lost 4 bases, with 14 bases between them. CDR1 and CDR2 from the germline V gene are LNHDA and SQIVND (reference sequence). CDR3 DNA: TGTGCCAGTAGTTCGGGGGCCGGGGTCACTGAAGCTTTCTTT. It codes for CASSSGAGVTEAFF. Filled out from reference TRBV19 and TRBJ1-1, the complete variable domain reads DGGITQSPKYLFRKEGQNVTLSCEQNLNHDAMYWYRQDPGQGLRLIYYSQIVNDFQKGDIAEGYSVSREKKESFPLTVTSAQKNPTAFYLCASSSGAGVTEAFFGQGTRLTVV.